This T cell receptor (beta chain) is drawn from a study of shared T cell receptors in the human thymus. TCRdb's table, derived via immunoSEQ multiplex PCR, lists solely in-frame clones and lacks some. The table shows hundreds of thousands of clones, with 70% to 90% occurring only once. The CDR3 is made up of 12 amino acids. Trimming cost V 5 bases and J 6 bases, with 11 bases left between them. The germline V gene encodes CDR1 SGHNT and CDR2 YENEEA. These records were also assigned to another study, of human thymus T cells. From that paper: Thymic material originated from resections removed in the course of corrective heart surgery.

This clonotype originated in a boy under three years old with a congenital heart defect. The V and J genes are TRBV11-3 and TRBJ2-7; D perhaps matches TRBD1 (5 bases). Input material: thymocytes. The CDR3 here is CASSQGGSEQYF. In DNA form, the CDR3 reads TGTGCCAGCAGCCAGGGCGGCAGCGAGCAGTACTTC.